These 30 T cell receptor beta chains originate from one sample sequenced in a study of PD-1 blockade in classical Hodgkin lymphoma. Documented time point: cycle 4 day 1 (C4D1), after more than five weeks of nivolumab. Relapse was seen in all patients after autologous stem cell transplantation, and brentuximab vedotin exposure was variable. The protocol was immunoSEQ multiplex PCR, while the TCRdb copy is restricted to in-frame clones and leaves out a portion. The repertoire holds approximately 21,000 clones, with 75% to 90% as singletons. The sequences come from peripheral blood mononuclear cells (PBMCs), collected before the fourth cycle of nivolumab. The receptors here all came from a human donor with classical Hodgkin lymphoma.

V gene TRBV29-1 combines with J gene TRBJ1-4; 8 nucleotides match TRBD1. Germline assignment: CDR1 SQVTM and CDR2 ANQGSEA. The CDR3 totals 13 residues. V lost 7 bases to trimming and J lost 11 bases; unmatched junction nucleotides: 12. This CDR3 is CSARPGGAGKLFF. For the CDR3, the DNA is TGCAGCGCGCGCCCAGGGGGCGCGGGGAAACTGTTTTTT.

The chain combines TRBV15 with TRBJ1-5; weak D call: TRBD1 (6 bases). Germline assignment: CDR1 LNHNV and CDR2 YYDKDF (reference sequence). Trimming stripped 4 bases from V and 2 bases from J, with 12 bases between. The CDR3 is made up of 15 amino acids. CDR3 protein: CATSKTAGGNQPQHF. In DNA, the CDR3 is TGTGCCACCAGCAAAACCGCAGGGGGCAATCAGCCCCAGCATTTT. The whole variable domain, remainder taken from reference TRBV15 and TRBJ1-5, is DAMVIQNPRYQVTQFGKPVTLSCSQTLNHNVMYWYQQKSSQAPKLLFHYYDKDFNNEADTPDNFQSRRPNTSFCFLDIRSPGLGDTAMYLCATSKTAGGNQPQHFGDGTRLSIL.

The rearrangement uses TRBV7-3 and TRBJ1-1; tentatively, D is TRBD1 (6 bases). Trimming removed 2 bases from V and 10 bases from J, with 14 bases in between. The germline gives CDR1 SGHTA, CDR2 FQGTGA. The CDR3 has 13 amino acids. CDR3: CASSLDQGRVAFF. The CDR3 DNA follows: TGTGCCAGCAGCTTAGATCAGGGGAGAGTAGCTTTCTTT.

This chain connects TRBV6-5 to TRBJ2-7; 10 bases line up with TRBD2. V trimming: 0 bases; J trimming: 5 bases; junction bases outside the gene matches: 1. The CDR3 has 14 residues. Germline V gene data show CDR1 as MNHEY and CDR2 as SVGAGI. The CDR3 DNA sequence: TGTGCCAGCAGTTACTCCCTAGCGGGAGACGAGCAGTACTTC. Translating gives CASSYSLAGDEQYF.

The chain carries TRBV7-2 and TRBJ2-2; possibly TRBD1 for D (6 bases). CDR3 length equals 15 residues. The germline V gene has CDR1 SGHTA and CDR2 FQGNSA. V was trimmed by 2 bases and J by 7 bases, leaving 14 bases between them. The CDR3 DNA reads TGTGCCAGCAGCTTACAAACATTCAGGGGCGGGGAGCTGTTTTTT. This encodes CASSLQTFRGGELFF.

This clone was detected a few times. V gene TRBV28 combines with J gene TRBJ1-5; D is ambiguous. The germline V gene has CDR1 MDHEN and CDR2 SYDVKM. Trimming stripped 8 bases from V and 2 bases from J, with 10 bases between. The CDR3 contains 13 residues. The CDR3 region is CASDPTGNQPQHF. As DNA, the CDR3 is TGTGCCAGCGATCCTACCGGCAATCAGCCCCAGCATTTT.

This clone was seen a few times. V and J are TRBV19 and TRBJ2-1; maybe TRBD2 (6 bases). The V end lost 3 bases, the J end lost 5 bases, and 14 bases lay between the germline ends. CDR3 length: 15 amino acids. Germline loops: CDR1 LNHDA, CDR2 SQIVND (reference sequence). The CDR3 here is CASSIVAGNHNEQFF. The CDR3 nucleotides are TGTGCCAGTAGTATTGTGGCGGGGAACCACAATGAGCAGTTCTTC.

As concerns this clone: A read error may account for a junction end that differs from germline. This sequence joins TRBV4-2 and TRBJ2-7, with D uncertain. The CDR3 loop spans 12 amino acids. Germline V gene lookup returns CDR1 LGHNA and CDR2 YNFKEQ. The CDR3 protein is CASSSASPEVFF. The CDR3, as DNA: TGTGCCAGCAGCTCCGCAAGCCCGGAAGTCTTCTTC.

The chain links TRBV7-3 to TRBJ1-1, with TRBD1 as a possible D gene (6 bases). Trimming took 4 bases from V and 5 from J, leaving 17 bases between them. From germline, CDR1 is SGHTA and CDR2 FQGTGA. The CDR3 is 15 amino acids. The CDR3 region has the DNA TGTGCCAGCAGCTCAAGTGGGGGGCGAGGGACTGAAGCTTTCTTT. Its translation: CASSSSGGRGTEAFF.

This chain uses TRBV7-2 with TRBJ2-1; 9 bases agree with TRBD1. Losses at the gene ends were 4 bases for V and 2 bases for J; bases not matched to a gene: 6. The length of the CDR3 is 16 residues. The germline CDR1 and CDR2 sequences are SGHTA and FQGNSA. The CDR3, as DNA: TGTGCCAGCAGCTCACAGGGGGCCATGGCCTACAATGAGCAGTTCTTC. This sequence encodes CASSSQGAMAYNEQFF.

The chain couples TRBV11-3 to TRBJ2-5, with D possibly TRBD1 on 6 matching bases. CDR3 size: 13 residues. Per the germline V gene, CDR1 is SGHNT and CDR2 is YENEEA. Trimming left V 5 bases short and J 2 bases short, with 9 bases between. The CDR3, as DNA: TGTGCCAGCAGCCAGGGGATACAAGAGACCCAGTACTTC. Protein sequence: CASSQGIQETQYF.

This rearrangement joins TRBV7-6 to TRBJ2-1; D gene uncertain. This CDR3 region has 13 residues. V gave up 3 bases and J gave up 10 bases, with 13 bases separating them. Germline loops: CDR1 SGHVS, CDR2 FNYEAQ. The CDR3: CASSFLFVGEQFF. CDR3 DNA: TGTGCCAGCAGCTTCCTTTTTGTTGGGGAGCAGTTCTTC.

A few counts support this clone. The V call is TRBV7-9, the J call TRBJ1-1; D remains unclear. V was pared by 5 bases and J by 6 bases, with 1 base between. The germline V gene encodes CDR1 SEHNR and CDR2 FQNEAQ (reference sequence). The CDR3 is 9 residues long. CDR3 coding DNA: TGTGCCAGCAGCCCTGAAGCTTTCTTT. Residues: CASSPEAFF. The whole variable domain, filled in from reference TRBV7-9 and TRBJ1-1, reads DTGVSQNPRHKITKRGQNVTFRCDPISEHNRLYWYRQTLGQGPEFLTYFQNEAQLEKSRLLSDRFSAERPKGSFSTLEIQRTEQGDSAMYLCASSPEAFFGQGTRLTVV.

The genes are TRBV6-1 and TRBJ1-4; 11 nucleotides align to TRBD1. The CDR3 is made up of 17 amino acids. V dropped 0 bases and J dropped 6; count of bases not matched to a gene: 6. Germline CDR1 and CDR2: MNHNS and SASEGT. The CDR3 sequence: CASSEAGTGGGDEKLFF. The CDR3, as DNA: TGTGCCAGCAGTGAAGCCGGGACAGGGGGAGGAGATGAAAAACTGTTTTTT.

CDR3 coding DNA: TGTGCCAGCAGTTTTTTGTCATTCCCAGGACAGGAACGGCATAAAAATAATTCACCCCTCCACTTT. Encoded protein: CASSFLSFPGQERHKNNSPLHF. The genes are TRBV27 and TRBJ1-6; the match to TRBD1 covers 7 bases. The CDR3 is 22 amino acids. Germline values: CDR1 MNHEY, CDR2 SMNVEV (reference sequence). With 3 bases clipped from V and 5 bases from J, the junction kept 25 bases outside the gene matches.

V gene TRBV4-2 combines with J gene TRBJ1-6; unclear D gene. CDR1 is LGHNA and CDR2 is YNFKEQ in the germline V gene. The CDR3 covers 16 residues. Deletions cut 3 bases from V and 0 bases from J, with 9 bases between. The CDR3 DNA is TGTGCCAGCAGCCAGATGGGTGTCTCCTATAATTCACCCCTCCACTTT. Translated: CASSQMGVSYNSPLHF.

The chain joins TRBV6-1 to TRBJ2-1; no clear D gene. CDR1 is MNHNS and CDR2 is SASEGT in the germline V gene. The CDR3 loop spans 15 amino acids. Deletions cut 4 bases from V and 0 bases from J, with 10 bases between. CDR3 residues: CASSVARSSYNEQFF. CDR3 nucleotides: TGTGCCAGCAGTGTTGCCCGGAGCTCCTACAATGAGCAGTTCTTC.

The chain links TRBV18 to TRBJ2-7, with 12 nucleotides matching TRBD2. In germline, CDR1 is KGHSH, CDR2 LQKENI. The CDR3 length is 14 residues. V gave up 6 bases and J gave up 7 bases; unmatched junction bases: 7. The CDR3 loop is CASSQTSGSYEQYF. The DNA for the CDR3 is TGTGCCAGCTCCCAGACTAGCGGGAGTTATGAGCAGTACTTC. Supplemented by reference TRBV18 and TRBJ2-7, the full variable domain reads NAGVMQNPRHLVRRRGQEARLRCSPMKGHSHVYWYRQLPEEGLKFMVYLQKENIIDESGMPKERFSAEFPKEGPSILRIQQVVRGDSAAYFCASSQTSGSYEQYFGPGTRLTVT.

This clone has just one count. The rearrangement joins TRBV7-9 to TRBJ2-7; D not certain. The V end lost 3 bases, the J end lost 7 bases, and 13 bases lay between the germline ends. The germline CDR1 and CDR2 sequences are SEHNR and FQNEAQ (reference sequence). The CDR3 totals 13 residues. DNA for the CDR3: TGTGCCAGCAGCTTCTCGCAGGCGGATGAGCAGTACTTC. Amino acids: CASSFSQADEQYF. Looking up the rest from reference TRBV7-9 and TRBJ2-7 gives the full variable domain: DTGVSQNPRHKITKRGQNVTFRCDPISEHNRLYWYRQTLGQGPEFLTYFQNEAQLEKSRLLSDRFSAERPKGSFSTLEIQRTEQGDSAMYLCASSFSQADEQYFGPGTRLTVT.

This chain joins TRBV7-9 and TRBJ1-5; D is unclear. Germline-derived CDR1 and CDR2 are SEHNR and FQNEAQ (reference sequence). The CDR3 runs to 13 residues. The germline V and J ends were trimmed by 3 bases and 1 base, with 4 bases remaining between them. The CDR3 DNA is TGTGCCAGCAGCTTCAAGAGCAATCAGCCCCAGCATTTT. It translates to CASSFKSNQPQHF.

This chain joins TRBV30 and TRBJ1-5; D unclear. The V and J ends lost 1 base and 9 bases respectively, with 16 bases between them. Per the germline V gene, CDR1 is GTSNPN and CDR2 is SVGIG (reference sequence). This CDR3 is built from 14 residues. DNA for the CDR3: TGTGCCTGGAGTGCTAGGTACTGGGAGGGGCCCCAGCATTTT. Protein product: CAWSARYWEGPQHF.

The chain joins TRBV7-2 to TRBJ2-5, with 15 bases aligning to TRBD2. The CDR3 is 17 residues long. Germline V gene lookup returns CDR1 SGHTA and CDR2 FQGNSA. Trimming took 1 base from V and 5 from J; bases not matched to a gene: 5. CDR3 amino acids: CASSLGTSGGAGETQYF. The CDR3 DNA reads TGTGCCAGCAGCTTAGGGACTAGCGGGGGGGCCGGGGAGACCCAGTACTTC.

The chain employs TRBV7-2 and TRBJ2-7; D unresolved. Germline CDR1 SGHTA, CDR2 FQGNSA. This CDR3 has 12 amino acids. V lost 1 base, J lost 2 bases, and 3 bases lay in between. CDR3 coding DNA: TGTGCCAGCAGCTTAGGGACCTACGAGCAGTACTTC. Protein: CASSLGTYEQYF.

The genes are TRBV6-5 and TRBJ1-2; D possibly corresponds to TRBD1 (6 bases). The V end was cut by 2 bases, the J end by 2 bases, with 6 bases between. CDR1 MNHEY and CDR2 SVGAGI come from the germline V gene. The CDR3 sequence is 13 residues long. As DNA, the CDR3 is TGTGCCAGCAGTTACACAGGGAACTATGGCTACACCTTC. This codes for CASSYTGNYGYTF.

The rearrangement links TRBV4-3 to TRBJ1-2; possible D gene TRBD1, 5 bases. The CDR3 sequence is 14 residues long. Germline lookup yields CDR1 LGHNA and CDR2 YSLEER. V lost 0 bases, J lost 8 bases, and 13 bases lay in between. The CDR3 DNA follows: TGCGCCAGCAGCCAAGAGTGGTCGGGGACGGGCTACACCTTC. It specifies CASSQEWSGTGYTF.

This sequence joins TRBV5-1 and TRBJ2-2; D assignment may be TRBD1 or TRBD2 (5 bases each). Trimming removed 0 bases at V and 4 bases at J, with 10 bases between. Germline-derived CDR1 and CDR2 are SGHRS and YFSETQ. The CDR3 sequence is 15 residues long. DNA for the CDR3: TGCGCCAGCAGCTTGGTCGGGGCGAGCACCGGGGAGCTGTTTTTT. This gives the protein CASSLVGASTGELFF.

This clone was detected once. J is TRBJ2-2 and V is TRBV19; D is unclear. CDR1 LNHDA and CDR2 SQIVND come from the germline V gene (reference sequence). The CDR3 has 15 amino acids. The ends were cut back, 3 bases at V and 4 bases at J, with 12 bases in the middle. For the CDR3, the DNA is TGTGCCAGTAGTATTTTGGCGTTTCCCACCGGGGAGCTGTTTTTT. Its translation: CASSILAFPTGELFF.

This sequence joins TRBV7-9 and TRBJ2-3; D perhaps matches TRBD2 (5 bases). Germline assignment: CDR1 SEHNR and CDR2 FQNEAQ (reference sequence). V shed 5 bases and J shed 2 bases, with 11 bases lying between them. The CDR3 contains 14 residues. The CDR3 DNA reads as TGTGCCAGCAGCACCGGACTTTTCACAGATACGCAGTATTTT. This gives the protein CASSTGLFTDTQYF. Using reference TRBV7-9 and TRBJ2-3 for the parts outside the CDR3, the full variable domain is DTGVSQNPRHKITKRGQNVTFRCDPISEHNRLYWYRQTLGQGPEFLTYFQNEAQLEKSRLLSDRFSAERPKGSFSTLEIQRTEQGDSAMYLCASSTGLFTDTQYFGPGTRLTVL.

The chain is built from TRBV11-2 and TRBJ2-2; D gene ambiguous. Germline CDR1 reads SGHAT; CDR2 reads FQNNGV. The ends were cut back, 1 base at V and 6 bases at J, with 6 bases in the middle. This CDR3 spans 13 amino acids. The DNA for the CDR3 is TGTGCCAGCAGCTTAGGTTCGCCCGGGGAGCTGTTTTTT. It codes for CASSLGSPGELFF. Supplemented by reference TRBV11-2 and TRBJ2-2, the full variable domain reads EAGVAQSPRYKIIEKRQSVAFWCNPISGHATLYWYQQILGQGPKLLIQFQNNGVVDDSQLPKDRFSAERLKGVDSTLKIQPAKLEDSAVYLCASSLGSPGELFFGEGSRLTVL.

The chain couples TRBV5-1 to TRBJ1-2, with 7 bases identical to TRBD1. V lost 3 bases and J lost 5; bases outside the gene matches: 4. CDR1 is SGHRS, CDR2 YFSETQ, per germline. This CDR3 is 13 amino acids long. CDR3 nucleotides: TGCGCCAGCAGCTCGACAGGGAGATATGGCTACACCTTC. Translated: CASSSTGRYGYTF.